This T cell receptor (beta chain) was captured in a study of cytotoxic CD8 clonotypes in ibrutinib-treated CLL. On the study more broadly: Response samples followed a median approximately 13 months of treatment, range 6 to 36.

TCRdb keeps only in-frame clones here, not all; method: immunoSEQ multiplex PCR. The sample holds under 200,000 clones; about 80% are singletons and the top ten take over 4.5%. Germline loops: CDR1 SGHVS, CDR2 FQNEAQ. CDR3 length: 19 residues. V lost 5 bases and J 0 bases, leaving 20 bases between the germline ends. The origin of this receptor is a human donor with chronic lymphocytic leukemia. The sequencing used PBMCs, collected after 24 months of ibrutinib treatment. This chain links TRBV7-8 with TRBJ2-6, with D possibly called TRBD1 or TRBD2 (5 bases each). CDR3 residues: CASSPRARGSFSGANVLTF. DNA of the CDR3: TGTGCCAGCAGCCCAAGAGCCCGGGGCTCTTTCTCTGGGGCCAACGTCCTGACTTTC.